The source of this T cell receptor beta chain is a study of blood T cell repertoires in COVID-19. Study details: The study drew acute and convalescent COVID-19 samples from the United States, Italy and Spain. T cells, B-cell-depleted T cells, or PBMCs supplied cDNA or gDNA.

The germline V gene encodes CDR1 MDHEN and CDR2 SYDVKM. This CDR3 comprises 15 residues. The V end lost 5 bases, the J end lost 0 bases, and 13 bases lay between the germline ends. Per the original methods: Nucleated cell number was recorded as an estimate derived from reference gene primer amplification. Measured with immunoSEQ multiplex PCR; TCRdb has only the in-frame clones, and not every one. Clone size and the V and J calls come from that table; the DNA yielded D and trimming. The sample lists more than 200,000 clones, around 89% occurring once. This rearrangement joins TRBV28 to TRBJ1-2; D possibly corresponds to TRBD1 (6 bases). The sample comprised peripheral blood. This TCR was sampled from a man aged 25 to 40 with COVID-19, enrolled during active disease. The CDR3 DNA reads TGTGCCAGCAGTCGAGGACAGCAGCCTAACTATGGCTACACCTTC. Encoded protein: CASSRGQQPNYGYTF.